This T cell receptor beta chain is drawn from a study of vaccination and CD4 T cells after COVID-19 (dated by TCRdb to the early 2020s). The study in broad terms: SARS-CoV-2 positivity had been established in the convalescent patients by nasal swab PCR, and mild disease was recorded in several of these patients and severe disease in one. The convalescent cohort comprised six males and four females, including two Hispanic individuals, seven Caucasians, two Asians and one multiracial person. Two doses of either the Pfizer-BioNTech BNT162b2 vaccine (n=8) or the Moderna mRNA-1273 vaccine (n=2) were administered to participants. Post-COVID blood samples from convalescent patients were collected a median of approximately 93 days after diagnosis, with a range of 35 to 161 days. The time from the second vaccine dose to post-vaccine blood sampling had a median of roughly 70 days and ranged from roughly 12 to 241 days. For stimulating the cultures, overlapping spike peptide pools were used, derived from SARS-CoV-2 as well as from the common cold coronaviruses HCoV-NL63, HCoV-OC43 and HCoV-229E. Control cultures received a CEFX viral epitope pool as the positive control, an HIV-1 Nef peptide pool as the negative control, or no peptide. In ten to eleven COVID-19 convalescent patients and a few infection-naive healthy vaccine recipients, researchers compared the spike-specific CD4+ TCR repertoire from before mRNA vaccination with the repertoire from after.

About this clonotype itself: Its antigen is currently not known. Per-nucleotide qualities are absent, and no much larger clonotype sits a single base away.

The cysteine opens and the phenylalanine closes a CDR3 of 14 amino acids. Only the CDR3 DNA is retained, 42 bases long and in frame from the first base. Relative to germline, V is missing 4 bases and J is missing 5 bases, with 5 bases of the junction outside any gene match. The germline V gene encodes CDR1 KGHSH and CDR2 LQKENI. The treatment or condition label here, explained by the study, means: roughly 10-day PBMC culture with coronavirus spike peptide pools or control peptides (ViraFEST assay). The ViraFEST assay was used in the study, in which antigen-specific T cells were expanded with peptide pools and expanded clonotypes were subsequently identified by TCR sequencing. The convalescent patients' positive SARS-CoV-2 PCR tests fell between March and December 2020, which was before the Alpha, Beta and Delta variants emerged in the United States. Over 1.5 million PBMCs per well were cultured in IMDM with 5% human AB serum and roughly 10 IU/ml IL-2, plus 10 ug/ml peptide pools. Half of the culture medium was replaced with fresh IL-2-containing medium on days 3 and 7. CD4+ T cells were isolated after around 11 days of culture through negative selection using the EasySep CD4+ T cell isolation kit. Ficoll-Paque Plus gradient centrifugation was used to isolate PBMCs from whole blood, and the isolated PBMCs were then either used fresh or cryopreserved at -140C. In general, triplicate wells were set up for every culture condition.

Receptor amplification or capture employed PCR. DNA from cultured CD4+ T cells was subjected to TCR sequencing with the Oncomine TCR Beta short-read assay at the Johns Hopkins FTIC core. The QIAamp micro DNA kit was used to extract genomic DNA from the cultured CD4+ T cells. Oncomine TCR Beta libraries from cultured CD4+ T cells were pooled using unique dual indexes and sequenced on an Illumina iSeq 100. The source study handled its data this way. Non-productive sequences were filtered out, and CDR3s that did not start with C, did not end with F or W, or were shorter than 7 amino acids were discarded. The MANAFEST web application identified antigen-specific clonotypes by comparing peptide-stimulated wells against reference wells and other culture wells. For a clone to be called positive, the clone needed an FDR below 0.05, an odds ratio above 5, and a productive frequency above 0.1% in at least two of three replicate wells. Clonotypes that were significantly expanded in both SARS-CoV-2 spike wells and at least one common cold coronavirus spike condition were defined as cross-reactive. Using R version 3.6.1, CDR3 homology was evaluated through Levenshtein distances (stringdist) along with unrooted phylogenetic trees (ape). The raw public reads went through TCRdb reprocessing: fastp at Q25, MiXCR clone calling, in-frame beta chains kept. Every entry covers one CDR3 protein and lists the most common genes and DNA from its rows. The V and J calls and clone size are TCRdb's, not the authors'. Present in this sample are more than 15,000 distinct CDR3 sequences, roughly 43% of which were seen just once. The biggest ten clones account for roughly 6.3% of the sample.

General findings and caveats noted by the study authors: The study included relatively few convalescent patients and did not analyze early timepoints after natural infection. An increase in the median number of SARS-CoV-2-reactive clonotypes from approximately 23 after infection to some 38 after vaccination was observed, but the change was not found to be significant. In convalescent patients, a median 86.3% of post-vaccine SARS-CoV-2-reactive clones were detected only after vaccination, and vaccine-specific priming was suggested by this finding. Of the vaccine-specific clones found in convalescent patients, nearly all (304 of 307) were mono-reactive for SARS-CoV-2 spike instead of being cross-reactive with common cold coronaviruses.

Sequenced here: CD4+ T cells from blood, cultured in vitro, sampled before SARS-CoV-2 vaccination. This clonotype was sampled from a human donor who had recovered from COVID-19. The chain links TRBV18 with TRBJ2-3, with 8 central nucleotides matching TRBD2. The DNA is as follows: TGTGCCAGCTCACTGGGACTAGGATTAGATACGCAGTATTTT. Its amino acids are CASSLGLGLDTQYF.